This T cell receptor beta chain came from a study of long-term antiretroviral therapy in people with HIV (dated by TCRdb to 2021 to 2024). For the wider study: The earliest samples were collected approximately a decade before the 2015 WHO recommendation for immediate ART, a period when ART was typically delayed until CD4 counts fell. From 25 to 30 adults with confirmed HIV infection, the cohort provided under 250 cryopreserved PBMC samples, gathered serially across a mean of around six years (range 1-12). Among the 30 or so participants with HIV, more than ten were female. A retrospective serial study tested whether ART initiation and durable HIV suppression were associated with changes in peripheral blood TRB repertoire composition and diversity. No cross-contamination during QIAcube processing turned up in test extractions that ran a monoclonal T-cell line alongside 33 polyclonal samples. Study-level results and caveats: The samples span the years 2004 to 2017, and the ART regimens used may be less effective than current regimens. Inferences about post-ART repertoire changes are limited because no data were available on ART adherence, viral resistance or therapy changes. Compared with controls, HIV repertoires had narrower CDR3 length ranges, and the network structure pointed to an antigen-experienced repertoire that shifted only slightly toward naive after ART. Because PBMC availability was limited, only the TCR beta chain was sequenced, with no alpha chain pairing. At every time point, the repertoire was dominated by expanded TRB clones first identified before ART initiation, although this dominance fluctuated and, in many PLHIV, declined after ART. Unsorted PBMC were profiled instead of sorted CD4+ and CD8+ T cells because pre-ART samples had limited cell numbers. ART initiation was associated with a significant increase in TRB diversity, but diversity stayed significantly below transplant donor controls even after long-term ART.

Participants were included only if at least one PBMC sample before ART initiation and at least two post-ART samples were available. Treatment was received in the United States of America by all participants with HIV. Before DNA extraction, cryopreserved samples containing about 0.9-11 million PBMC were thawed and washed. At the time of the earliest PBMC sample, participants with HIV were aged between roughly 20 and 55 years. Each participant contributed PBMC samples from 1-4 timepoints before ART initiation and 2-8 timepoints after ART initiation, with a median of 7 samples. For every participant, serial HIV viral load, CD4+ T-cell count, ART history and demographic data were obtained. A Qiagen kit on a QIAcube was used to extract genomic DNA from unsorted PBMC, with samples processed in batches of 12. Reading the germline V gene gives CDR1 SGDLS and CDR2 YYNGEE. At the junction V is shortened by 0 bases and J by 0 bases, with 9 bases in between. The CDR3 runs 16 residues from the cysteine to the phenylalanine. Only the CDR3 region is kept as DNA, spanning 48 bases read in frame from base 1.

Sequencing of the TRB variable region was done with the immunoSEQ hsTCRB v3.0 assay at survey level resolution. A depth of roughly 35,000-55,000 T-cell genomes per sample was targeted for TRB sequencing. An Illumina MiSeq with a v3 150-cycle kit was used to sequence the pooled TRB libraries. Per the source publication's procedure: Repertoire analysis was performed in R inside a reproducible Nextflow workflow that covered QC, data transformation and analysis. LymphoSeq2, an R package for AIRR-Seq data exploration, was used to implement custom analyses. A few samples yielding fewer than 5000 total TRB sequences were excluded, leaving 150 to 200 analyzed HIV repertoires. Among the roughly 180 retained HIV repertoires, 55 to 60 were collected before ART initiation and approximately 130 after ART initiation. Each repertoire was downsampled to 5000 TRB nucleotide sequences, and summary statistics were averaged across 100 downsampling iterations. The analysis kept only TRB sequences whose CDR3 regions were at least seven amino acids long. A Shannon entropy-derived clonality score and the Gini coefficient were used to measure diversity. In repertoire networks, the top 5000 CDR3 amino acid sequences were linked whenever an edit distance of one separated two sequences. GLIPH2 predicted antigen specificity groups and MHC restriction for TRB CDR3 amino acid sequences. To flag known associations with CMV, EBV, HIV or tissue antigens, CDR3 amino acid sequences were compared against VDJdb and McPAS-TCR. Pre-ART, post-ART and control groups were compared with Wilcoxon signed-rank tests and Holm-Bonferroni correction. TCRdb took over this immuneACCESS table, retaining in-frame rearrangements with V and J assigned. Such tables are incomplete; in checked studies, under half of the missing clones stem from an unresolved V gene, and the remainder is unexplained. D and trimming were read from the DNA, whereas the V and J calls and clone size are those reported in that table. Counted in this sample were 35,000 to 40,000 clones; 65% to 90% of them appeared once. The ten largest make up roughly 14% of the sample.

For this clone: Its antigen is unknown. Base qualities are not at hand, and no much larger clone is one base apart.

The V and J segments used are TRBV9 and TRBJ1-4; the D segment cannot be called with confidence. The TCR sequence derives from a man in his late teens or twenties with HIV. The sample consisted of unsorted PBMCs, taken 0.3 years after starting antiretroviral therapy. The DNA sequence is TGTGCCAGCAGCGTAGGGACGGACGCAACTAATGAAAAACTGTTTTTT. Its amino acids are CASSVGTDATNEKLFF.